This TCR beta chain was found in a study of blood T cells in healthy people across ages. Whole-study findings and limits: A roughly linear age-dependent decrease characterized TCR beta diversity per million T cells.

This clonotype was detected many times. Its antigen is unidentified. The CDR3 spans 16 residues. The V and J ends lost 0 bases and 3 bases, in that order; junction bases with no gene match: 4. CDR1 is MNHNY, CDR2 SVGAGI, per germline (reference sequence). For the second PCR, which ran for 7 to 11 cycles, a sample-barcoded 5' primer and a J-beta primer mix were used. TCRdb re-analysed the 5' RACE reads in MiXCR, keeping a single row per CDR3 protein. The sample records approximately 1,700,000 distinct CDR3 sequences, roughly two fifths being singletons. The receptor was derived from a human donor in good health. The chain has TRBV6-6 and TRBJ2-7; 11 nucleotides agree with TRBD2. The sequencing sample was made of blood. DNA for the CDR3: TGTGCCAGCAGTTACTCGACTAGCGGGGTCATCTACGAGCAGTACTTC. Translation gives CASSYSTSGVIYEQYF.